What follows are 2 T cell receptor beta chains derived from one specimen sequenced in a study of beta chain features in type 1 diabetes. All of the isolated RNA was reverse transcribed, so expressed TCRB transcripts were sequenced. Assay used: immunoSEQ multiplex PCR; TCRdb lists only in-frame clones, some missing. The profile shows a few hundred thousand clones, around 20% of them singletons. The sample consisted of naive CD4+ T cells from blood. These receptors were obtained from a woman under 30 in good health.

The V call is TRBV7-2, the J call TRBJ2-3; D possibly corresponds to TRBD2 (6 bases). There are 16 residues in the CDR3. Trimming stripped 1 base from V and 7 bases from J, with 18 bases between. CDR1 and CDR2 from the germline V gene are SGHTA and FQGNSA. This CDR3 reads CASSLDGGLSLYTQYF. CDR3 sequence (DNA): TGTGCCAGCAGCTTAGACGGTGGACTAAGCCTATATACGCAGTATTTT.

This clone was seen a handful of times. This chain links TRBV7-9 with TRBJ1-2; 7 nucleotides align to TRBD1. The CDR3 has 14 residues. The V segment lost 6 bases and the J segment 3 bases; nucleotides outside the gene matches: 7. Germline V lookup: CDR1 SEHNR, CDR2 FQNEAQ (reference sequence). CDR3 residues: CASRSGQADYGYTF. The CDR3 DNA reads as TGTGCCAGCAGAAGCGGACAGGCGGACTATGGCTACACCTTC.